This T cell receptor (beta chain) was recovered during a study of T cell repertoires in cytomegalovirus infection. The CDR3 totals 14 residues. The germline gives CDR1 MDHEN, CDR2 SYDVKM. V shed 6 bases, J shed 9 bases, and the junction held 9 bases outside the gene matches. TCRdb ran MiXCR on the reads and lists one entry per CDR3 protein. The table shows about 770,000 distinct CDR3 sequences, with 25% to 35% occurring only once. This clonotype was seen more than once but under ten times. Antigen: not known. The sequencing here drew on cultured CD8+ T cells from PBMCs, taken from culture after CMV antigen stimulation. The clonotype was recovered from a human donor in good health (CMV status not recorded). Some clones in this sample may be carry-over from other donors' samples. The chain couples TRBV28 to TRBJ2-1, with 9 bases fitting TRBD1. The CDR3 here is CASRRTGEWSEQFF. The CDR3 nucleotides read TGTGCCAGCAGACGGACAGGGGAGTGGAGTGAGCAGTTCTTC.